A selection of T cell receptor beta chains follows, all from one sample in a study of blood T cell repertoires in COVID-19. Produced via immunoSEQ multiplex PCR; TCRdb's table is partial and in-frame only. This table holds hundreds of thousands of clones, approximately 89% found once. Input material: peripheral blood. These receptors originate from a woman aged 55-70 years with COVID-19, enrolled during active disease. CDR3s include the opening cysteine and the closing phenylalanine or tryptophan. D genes are given only for firm matches. The size entry is marked missing in some rows and otherwise reads once, few, many or a size class.

V	size	D	J	CDR3	DNA
TRBV9	.	TRBD1	TRBJ2-5	CASSITGTVQETQYF	TGTGCCAGCAGCATCACCGGGACAGTACAGGAGACCCAGTACTTC
TRBV6-9	.	.	TRBJ1-6	CASGDSPNSPLHF	TGTGCCAGTGGAGATTCCCCCAATTCACCCCTCCACTTT
TRBV27	.	TRBD1	TRBJ2-5	CASTKYQGAETQYF	TGTGCCAGCACCAAGTATCAGGGGGCAGAGACCCAGTACTTC
TRBV19	.	TRBD1	TRBJ2-7	CASSPQGQGTYEQYF	TGTGCCAGTAGTCCGCAGGGACAGGGGACCTACGAGCAGTACTTC
TRBV27	.	TRBD1	TRBJ1-5	CASSFRQGPNQPQHF	TGTGCCAGCAGTTTTCGACAGGGACCCAATCAGCCCCAGCATTTT
TRBV30	.	.	TRBJ1-2	CAWRLTGSYTF	TGTGCCTGGCGGCTCACCGGGAGCTACACCTTC
TRBV6-5	once	.	TRBJ1-6	CASRSLQVHNSPLHF	TGTGCCAGCAGGTCGTTACAGGTTCATAATTCACCCCTCCACTTT
TRBV5-1	.	.	TRBJ2-5	CASSPGTLQETQYF	TGCGCCAGCAGCCCCGGGACTCTGCAAGAGACCCAGTACTTC
TRBV19	.	TRBD1	TRBJ2-4	CASSKQGAAKNIQYF	TGTGCCAGTAGTAAACAGGGGGCTGCCAAAAACATTCAGTACTTC
TRBV11-3	.	.	TRBJ2-1	CASSPYGGSYNEQFF	TGTGCCAGCAGCCCGTACGGGGGTTCCTACAATGAGCAGTTCTTC
TRBV13	once	TRBD1	TRBJ1-2	CASSSTGRANYGYTF	TGTGCCAGCAGCTCGACAGGGCGAGCTAACTATGGCTACACCTTC
TRBV6-5	once	.	TRBJ2-6	CASSYGGATGANVLTF	TGTGCCAGCAGTTACGGTGGGGCTACGGGGGCCAACGTCCTGACTTTC
TRBV12-3/TRBV12-4	.	.	TRBJ2-3	CASSFPGLPTQYF	TGTGCCAGCAGTTTCCCAGGGTTACCTACGCAGTATTTT
TRBV29-1	.	.	TRBJ2-2	CSVVGDDNTGELFF	TGCAGCGTTGTTGGAGACGATAACACCGGGGAGCTGTTTTTT
TRBV5-5	.	TRBD1	TRBJ1-2	CASSWSQGNGYTF	TGTGCCAGCAGCTGGTCACAGGGGAATGGCTACACCTTC
TRBV7-8	.	TRBD2	TRBJ2-1	CASSHKSGVPYNEQFF	TGTGCCAGCAGCCACAAGAGCGGGGTCCCCTACAATGAGCAGTTCTTC